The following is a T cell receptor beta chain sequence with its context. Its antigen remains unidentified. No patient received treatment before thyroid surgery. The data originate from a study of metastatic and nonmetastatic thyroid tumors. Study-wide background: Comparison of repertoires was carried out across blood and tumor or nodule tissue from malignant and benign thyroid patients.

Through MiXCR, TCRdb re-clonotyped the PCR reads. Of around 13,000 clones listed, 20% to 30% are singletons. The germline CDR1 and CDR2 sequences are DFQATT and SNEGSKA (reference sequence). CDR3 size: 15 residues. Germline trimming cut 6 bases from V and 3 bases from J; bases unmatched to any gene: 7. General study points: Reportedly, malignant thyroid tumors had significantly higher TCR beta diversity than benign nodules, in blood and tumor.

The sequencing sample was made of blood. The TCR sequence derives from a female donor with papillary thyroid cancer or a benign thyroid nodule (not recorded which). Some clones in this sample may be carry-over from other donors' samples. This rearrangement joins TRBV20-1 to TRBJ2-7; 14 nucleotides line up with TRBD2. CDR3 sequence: CSANSGLAGVYEQYF. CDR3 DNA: TGCAGTGCCAACTCGGGACTAGCGGGAGTCTACGAGCAGTACTTC.